The following is a TCR beta chain sequence with its context. What it recognizes is unknown. The record originates from a study of T cell responses to AZD1222 COVID-19 vaccine. The study, taken as a whole, reports: Sampling that yielded the repertoires occurred only after the peak T cell response. Only five or six individuals given AZD1222 were seropositive at baseline.

Germline V lookup: CDR1 MGHDK, CDR2 SYGVNS. The CDR3 is made up of 12 amino acids. Trimming took off 10 bases at V and 8 bases at J, with 17 bases between the two ends. TCRdb keeps only in-frame clones here, not all; method: immunoSEQ multiplex PCR. The repertoire holds 85,000 to 100,000 clones, with just over 85% as singletons. The TCR originated in an adult in good health. Sequencing was performed on peripheral blood, taken on day 0 of AZD1222 vaccination. This rearrangement joins TRBV25-1 to TRBJ1-2; no definite D call. The CDR3 DNA reads as TGTGCCAATCAGAGTGGGCTATGCGGCTACACCTTC. It codes for CANQSGLCGYTF.